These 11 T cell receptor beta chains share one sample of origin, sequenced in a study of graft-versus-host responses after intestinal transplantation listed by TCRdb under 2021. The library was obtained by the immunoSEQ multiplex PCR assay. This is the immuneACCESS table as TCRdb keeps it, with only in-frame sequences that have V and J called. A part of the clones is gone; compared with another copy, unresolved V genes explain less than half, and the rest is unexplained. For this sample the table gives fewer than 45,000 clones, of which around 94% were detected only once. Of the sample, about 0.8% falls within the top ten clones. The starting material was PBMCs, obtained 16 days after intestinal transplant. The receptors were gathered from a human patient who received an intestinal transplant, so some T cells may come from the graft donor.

The CDR3 DNA reads TGTGCCAGCAGCTTAGCGGGACAGAACTACGAGCAGTACTTC. As protein: CASSLAGQNYEQYF. The J gene is TRBJ2-7, the V gene TRBV7-8; 7 bases fit TRBD1. V trimming: 0 bases; J trimming: 3 bases; junction bases outside the gene matches: 2. This CDR3 is built from 14 residues. The germline V gene encodes CDR1 SGHVS and CDR2 FQNEAQ.

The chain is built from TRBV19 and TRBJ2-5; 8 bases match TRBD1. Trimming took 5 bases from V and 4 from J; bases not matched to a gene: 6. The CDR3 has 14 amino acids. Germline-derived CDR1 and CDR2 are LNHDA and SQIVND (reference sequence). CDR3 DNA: TGTGCCAGTAGTCGGCAGGGGGCTCGAGAGACCCAGTACTTC. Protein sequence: CASSRQGARETQYF.

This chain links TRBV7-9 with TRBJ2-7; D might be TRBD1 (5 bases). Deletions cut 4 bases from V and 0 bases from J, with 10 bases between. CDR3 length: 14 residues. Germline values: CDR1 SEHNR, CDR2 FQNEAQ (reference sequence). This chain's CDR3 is CASSSQQDSYEQYF. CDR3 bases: TGTGCCAGCAGCTCCCAACAGGACTCCTACGAGCAGTACTTC.

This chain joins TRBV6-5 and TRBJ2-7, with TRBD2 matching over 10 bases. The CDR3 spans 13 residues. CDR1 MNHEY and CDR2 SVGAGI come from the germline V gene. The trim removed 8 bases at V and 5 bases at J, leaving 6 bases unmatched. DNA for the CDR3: TGTGCCAGCTCCACTAGCGGGATAAACGAGCAGTACTTC. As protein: CASSTSGINEQYF.

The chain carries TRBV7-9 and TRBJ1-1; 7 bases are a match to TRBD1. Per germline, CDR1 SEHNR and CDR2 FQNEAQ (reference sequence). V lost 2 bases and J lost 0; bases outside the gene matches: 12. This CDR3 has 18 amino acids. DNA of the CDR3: TGTGCCAGCAGCTTATCTGGGCAGGGGGGGCCTATGAACACTGAAGCTTTCTTT. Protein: CASSLSGQGGPMNTEAFF.

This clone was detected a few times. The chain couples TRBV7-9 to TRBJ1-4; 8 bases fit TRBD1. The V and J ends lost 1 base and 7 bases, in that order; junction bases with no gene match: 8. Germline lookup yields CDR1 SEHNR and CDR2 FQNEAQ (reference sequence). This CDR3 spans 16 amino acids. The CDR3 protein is CASSLVPGGAGEKLFF. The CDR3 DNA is TGTGCCAGCAGCTTAGTTCCAGGGGGCGCCGGTGAAAAACTGTTTTTT.

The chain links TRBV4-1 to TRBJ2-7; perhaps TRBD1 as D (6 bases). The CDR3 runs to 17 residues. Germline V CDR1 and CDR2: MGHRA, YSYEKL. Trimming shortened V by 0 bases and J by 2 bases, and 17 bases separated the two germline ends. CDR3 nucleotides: TGCGCCAGCAGCCAAGAAGGGGGTAGGACATACGCCTACGAGCAGTACTTC. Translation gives CASSQEGGRTYAYEQYF.

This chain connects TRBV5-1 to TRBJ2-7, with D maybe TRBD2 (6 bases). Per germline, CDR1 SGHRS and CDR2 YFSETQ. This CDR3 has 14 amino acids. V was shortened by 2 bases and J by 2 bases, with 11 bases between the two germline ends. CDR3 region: CASSFGAGTYEQYF. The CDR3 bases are TGCGCCAGCAGCTTTGGTGCGGGAACCTACGAGCAGTACTTC.

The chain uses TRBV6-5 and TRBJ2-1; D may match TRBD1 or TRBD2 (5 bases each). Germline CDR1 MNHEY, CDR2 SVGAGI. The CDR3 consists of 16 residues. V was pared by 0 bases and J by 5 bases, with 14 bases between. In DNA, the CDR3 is TGTGCCAGCAGTTACTCTCGAGGGTGGGGGAACAATGAGCAGTTCTTC. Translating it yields CASSYSRGWGNNEQFF.

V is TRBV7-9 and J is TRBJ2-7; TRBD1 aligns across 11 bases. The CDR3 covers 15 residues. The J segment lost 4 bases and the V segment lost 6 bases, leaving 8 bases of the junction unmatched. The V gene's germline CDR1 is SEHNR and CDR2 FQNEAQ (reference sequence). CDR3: CASRPGTGGFYEQYF. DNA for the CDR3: TGTGCCAGCAGGCCCGGGACAGGGGGATTTTACGAGCAGTACTTC.

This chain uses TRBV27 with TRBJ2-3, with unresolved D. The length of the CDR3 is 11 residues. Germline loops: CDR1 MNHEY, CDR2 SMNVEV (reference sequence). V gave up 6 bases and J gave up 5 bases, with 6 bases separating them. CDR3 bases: TGTGCCAGCAGAACGATAGATACGCAGTATTTT. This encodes CASRTIDTQYF.